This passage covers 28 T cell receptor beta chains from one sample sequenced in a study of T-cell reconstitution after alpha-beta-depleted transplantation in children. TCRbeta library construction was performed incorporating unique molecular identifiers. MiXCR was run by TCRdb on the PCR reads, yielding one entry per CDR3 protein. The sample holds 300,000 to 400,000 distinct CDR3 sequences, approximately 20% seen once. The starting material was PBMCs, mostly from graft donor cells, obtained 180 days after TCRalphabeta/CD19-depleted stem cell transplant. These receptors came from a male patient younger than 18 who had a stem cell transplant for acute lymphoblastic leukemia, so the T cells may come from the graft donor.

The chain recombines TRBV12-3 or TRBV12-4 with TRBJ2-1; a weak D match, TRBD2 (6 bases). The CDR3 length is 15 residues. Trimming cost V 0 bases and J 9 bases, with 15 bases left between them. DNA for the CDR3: TGTGCCAGCAGTTTAGCCCCCCCTCCGACTAGTGAGCAGTTCTTC. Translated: CASSLAPPPTSEQFF.

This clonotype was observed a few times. In DNA, the CDR3 is TGTGCCAGCAGTTTACTCCCGGGACAATACAATGAGCAGTTCTTC. Protein product: CASSLLPGQYNEQFF. The genes are TRBV12-3 or TRBV12-4 and TRBJ2-1; TRBD1 might be the D (6 bases). The CDR3 spans 15 residues. V lost 2 bases and J lost 4, with 12 bases in between.

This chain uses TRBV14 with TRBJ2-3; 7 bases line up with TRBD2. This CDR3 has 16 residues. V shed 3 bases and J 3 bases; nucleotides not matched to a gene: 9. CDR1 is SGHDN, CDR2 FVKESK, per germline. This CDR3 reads CASSHSRGRSTDTQYF. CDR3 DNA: TGTGCCAGCAGCCATTCGCGGGGGAGAAGTACAGATACGCAGTATTTT.

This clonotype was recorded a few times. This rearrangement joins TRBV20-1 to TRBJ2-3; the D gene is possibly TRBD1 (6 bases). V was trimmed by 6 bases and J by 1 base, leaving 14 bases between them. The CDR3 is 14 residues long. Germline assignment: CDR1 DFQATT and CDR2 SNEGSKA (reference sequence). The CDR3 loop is CSARGHFGTDTQYF. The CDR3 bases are TGCAGTGCCCGGGGACATTTCGGCACAGATACGCAGTATTTT.

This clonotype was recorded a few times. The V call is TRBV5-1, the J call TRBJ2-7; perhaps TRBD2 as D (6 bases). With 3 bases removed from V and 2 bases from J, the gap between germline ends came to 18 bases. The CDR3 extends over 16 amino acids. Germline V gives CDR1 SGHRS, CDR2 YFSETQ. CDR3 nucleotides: TGCGCCAGCAGCTGGGGAGGAAGGCCAGGAACCTACGAGCAGTACTTC. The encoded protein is CASSWGGRPGTYEQYF.

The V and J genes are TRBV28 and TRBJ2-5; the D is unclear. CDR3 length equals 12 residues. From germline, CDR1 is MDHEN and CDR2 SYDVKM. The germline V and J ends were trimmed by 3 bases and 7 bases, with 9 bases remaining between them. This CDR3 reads CASSLSGGTQYF. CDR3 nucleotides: TGTGCCAGCAGTTTGTCTGGCGGGACCCAGTACTTC.

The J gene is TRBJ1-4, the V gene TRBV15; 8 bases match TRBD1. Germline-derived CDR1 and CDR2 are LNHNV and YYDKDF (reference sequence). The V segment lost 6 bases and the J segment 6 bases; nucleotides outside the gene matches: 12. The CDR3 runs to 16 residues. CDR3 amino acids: CATSSYPGGIDEKLFF. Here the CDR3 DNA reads TGTGCCACCAGTTCATACCCAGGGGGCATAGATGAAAAACTGTTTTTT.

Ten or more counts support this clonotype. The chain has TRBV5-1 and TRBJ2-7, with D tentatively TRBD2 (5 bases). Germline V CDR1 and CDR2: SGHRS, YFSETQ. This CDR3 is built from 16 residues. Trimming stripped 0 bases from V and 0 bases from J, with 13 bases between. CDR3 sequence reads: CASSLGAGGGSYEQYF. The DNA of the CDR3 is TGCGCCAGCAGCTTGGGAGCTGGCGGAGGCTCCTACGAGCAGTACTTC.

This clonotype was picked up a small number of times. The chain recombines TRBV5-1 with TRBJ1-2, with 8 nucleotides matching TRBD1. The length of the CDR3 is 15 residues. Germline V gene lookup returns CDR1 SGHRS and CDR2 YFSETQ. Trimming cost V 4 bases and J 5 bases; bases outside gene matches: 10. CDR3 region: CASSAPRGLSYGYTF. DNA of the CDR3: TGCGCCAGCAGCGCTCCCAGGGGGCTCAGTTATGGCTACACCTTC.

CDR3 DNA: TGTGCCAGCAGTCCCAGCAAAGGCCATAATTCACCCCTCCACTTT. Translated: CASSPSKGHNSPLHF. The J gene is TRBJ1-6, the V gene TRBV2; D unclear. The V gene's germline CDR1 is SNHLY and CDR2 FYNNEI. The germline V and J ends were trimmed by 5 bases and 5 bases, with 13 bases remaining between them. The CDR3 spans 15 residues.

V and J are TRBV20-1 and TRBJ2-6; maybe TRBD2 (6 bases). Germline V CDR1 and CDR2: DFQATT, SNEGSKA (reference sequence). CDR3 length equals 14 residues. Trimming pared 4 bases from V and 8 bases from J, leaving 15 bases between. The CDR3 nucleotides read TGCAGTGCTACTCCGACGGGGAGGACCAACGTCCTGACTTTC. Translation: CSATPTGRTNVLTF.

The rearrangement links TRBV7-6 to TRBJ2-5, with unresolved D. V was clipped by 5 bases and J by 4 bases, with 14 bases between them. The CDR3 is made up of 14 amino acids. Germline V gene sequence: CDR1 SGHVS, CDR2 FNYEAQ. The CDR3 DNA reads TGTGCCAGCAGCCTCTCGCCGGGTCTAGAGACCCAGTACTTC. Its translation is CASSLSPGLETQYF.

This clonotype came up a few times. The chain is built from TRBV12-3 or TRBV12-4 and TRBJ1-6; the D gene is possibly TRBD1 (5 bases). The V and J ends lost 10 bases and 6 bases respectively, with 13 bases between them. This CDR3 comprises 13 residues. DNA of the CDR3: TGTGCCATCCGGGACCGACTTAATTCACCCCTCCACTTT. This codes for CAIRDRLNSPLHF.

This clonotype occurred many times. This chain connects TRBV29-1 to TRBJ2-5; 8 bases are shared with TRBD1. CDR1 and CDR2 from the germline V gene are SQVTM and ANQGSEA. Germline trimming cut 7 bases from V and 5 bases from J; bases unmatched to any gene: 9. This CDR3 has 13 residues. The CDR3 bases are TGCAGCGCCCGAGTAGCAGGGGGCGAGACCCAGTACTTC. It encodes CSARVAGGETQYF.

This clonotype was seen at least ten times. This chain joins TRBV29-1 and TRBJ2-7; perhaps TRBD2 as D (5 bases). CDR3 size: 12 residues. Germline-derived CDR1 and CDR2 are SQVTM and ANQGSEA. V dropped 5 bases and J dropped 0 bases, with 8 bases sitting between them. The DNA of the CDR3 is TGCAGCGTTCAAACTAGCTCCTACGAGCAGTACTTC. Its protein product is CSVQTSSYEQYF.

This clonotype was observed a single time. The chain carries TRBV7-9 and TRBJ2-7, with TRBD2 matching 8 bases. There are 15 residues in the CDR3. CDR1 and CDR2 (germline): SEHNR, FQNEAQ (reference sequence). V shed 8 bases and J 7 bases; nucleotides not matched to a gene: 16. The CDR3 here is CASSPSGFAPPEQYF. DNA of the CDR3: TGTGCCAGCTCACCTAGCGGGTTTGCCCCCCCGGAGCAGTACTTC.

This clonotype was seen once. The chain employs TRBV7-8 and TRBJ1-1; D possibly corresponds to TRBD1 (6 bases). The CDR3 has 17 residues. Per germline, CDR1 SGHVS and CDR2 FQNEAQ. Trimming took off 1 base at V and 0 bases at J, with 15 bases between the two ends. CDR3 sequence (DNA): TGTGCCAGCAGCTTAGTGGAACAGGGAAGAATGAACACTGAAGCTTTCTTT. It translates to CASSLVEQGRMNTEAFF. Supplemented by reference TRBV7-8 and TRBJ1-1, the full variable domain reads GAGVSQSPRYKVAKRGQDVALRCDPISGHVSLFWYQQALGQGPEFLTYFQNEAQLDKSGLPSDRFFAERPEGSVSTLKIQRTQQEDSAVYLCASSLVEQGRMNTEAFFGQGTRLTVV.

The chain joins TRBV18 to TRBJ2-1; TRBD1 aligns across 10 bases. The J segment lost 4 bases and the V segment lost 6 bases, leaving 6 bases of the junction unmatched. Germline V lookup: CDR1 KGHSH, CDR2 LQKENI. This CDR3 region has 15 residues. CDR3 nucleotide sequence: TGTGCCAGCTCTATCCGGGACAGGGGTTACAATGAGCAGTTCTTC. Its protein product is CASSIRDRGYNEQFF.

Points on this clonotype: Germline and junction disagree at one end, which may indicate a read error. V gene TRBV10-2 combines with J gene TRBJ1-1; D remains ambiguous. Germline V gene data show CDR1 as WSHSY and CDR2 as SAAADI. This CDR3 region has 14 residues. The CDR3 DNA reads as TGCGCCAGTCAAGTGGCACGAATGAACACTGAATCTTTCTTT. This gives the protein CASQVARMNTESFF.

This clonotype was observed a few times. CDR3 protein: CASSFGPGGNNEQFF. The DNA of the CDR3 is TGTGCCAGCAGTTTTGGACCGGGAGGGAACAATGAGCAGTTCTTC. This chain links TRBV12-3 or TRBV12-4 with TRBJ2-1; 8 nucleotides line up with TRBD2. V gave up 3 bases and J gave up 5 bases; unmatched junction bases: 6. The CDR3 length is 15 residues.

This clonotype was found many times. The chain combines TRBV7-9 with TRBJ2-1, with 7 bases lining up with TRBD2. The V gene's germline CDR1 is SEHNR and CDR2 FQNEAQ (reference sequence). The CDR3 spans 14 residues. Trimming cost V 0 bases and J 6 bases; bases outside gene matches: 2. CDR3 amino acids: CASSLAGGFNEQFF. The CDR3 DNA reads TGTGCCAGCAGCTTAGCGGGAGGGTTCAATGAGCAGTTCTTC.

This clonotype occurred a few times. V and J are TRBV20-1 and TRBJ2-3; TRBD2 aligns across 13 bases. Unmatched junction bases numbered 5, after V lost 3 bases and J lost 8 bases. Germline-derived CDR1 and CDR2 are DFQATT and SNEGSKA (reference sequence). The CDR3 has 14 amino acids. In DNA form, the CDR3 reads TGCAGTGCTAGGGGACTAGCGGGGTTACCTACGCAGTATTTT. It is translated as CSARGLAGLPTQYF.

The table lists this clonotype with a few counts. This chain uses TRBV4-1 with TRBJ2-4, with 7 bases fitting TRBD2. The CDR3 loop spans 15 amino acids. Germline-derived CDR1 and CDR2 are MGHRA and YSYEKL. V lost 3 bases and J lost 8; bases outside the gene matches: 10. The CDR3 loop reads CASSQLGGRRDIQYF. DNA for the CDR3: TGCGCCAGCAGCCAGCTGGGAGGGCGGAGAGACATTCAGTACTTC.

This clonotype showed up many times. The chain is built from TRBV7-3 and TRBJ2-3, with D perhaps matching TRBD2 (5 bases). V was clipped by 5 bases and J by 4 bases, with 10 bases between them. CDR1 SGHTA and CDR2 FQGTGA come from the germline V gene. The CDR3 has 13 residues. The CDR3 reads CASSPTGADTQYF. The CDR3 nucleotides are TGTGCCAGCAGCCCCACCGGGGCAGATACGCAGTATTTT.

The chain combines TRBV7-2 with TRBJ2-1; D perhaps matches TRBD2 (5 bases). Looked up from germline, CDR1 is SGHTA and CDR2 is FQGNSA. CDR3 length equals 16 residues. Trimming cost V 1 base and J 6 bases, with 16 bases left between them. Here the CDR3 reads CASSLVSRRPRNEQFF. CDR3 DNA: TGTGCCAGCAGCTTAGTTTCTAGGAGGCCTCGCAATGAGCAGTTCTTC.

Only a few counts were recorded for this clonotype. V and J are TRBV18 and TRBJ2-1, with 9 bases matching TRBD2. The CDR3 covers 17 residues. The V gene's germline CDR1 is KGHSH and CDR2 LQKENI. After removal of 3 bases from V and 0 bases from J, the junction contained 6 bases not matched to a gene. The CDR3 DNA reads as TGTGCCAGCTCACCTCTAGCGGGGCCCAGCTCCTACAATGAGCAGTTCTTC. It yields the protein CASSPLAGPSSYNEQFF.

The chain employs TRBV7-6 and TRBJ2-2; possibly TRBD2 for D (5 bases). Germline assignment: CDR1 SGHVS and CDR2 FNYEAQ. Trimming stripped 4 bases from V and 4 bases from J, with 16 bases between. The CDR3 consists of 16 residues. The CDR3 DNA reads TGTGCCAGCAGCTATAGCGTGGGGAGCCCCACCGGGGAGCTGTTTTTT. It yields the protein CASSYSVGSPTGELFF.

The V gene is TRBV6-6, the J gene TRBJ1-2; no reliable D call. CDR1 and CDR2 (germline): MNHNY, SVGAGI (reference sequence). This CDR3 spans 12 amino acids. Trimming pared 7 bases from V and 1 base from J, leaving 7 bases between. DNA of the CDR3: TGTGCCAGCAACGACCTTAACTATGGCTACACCTTC. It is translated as CASNDLNYGYTF.